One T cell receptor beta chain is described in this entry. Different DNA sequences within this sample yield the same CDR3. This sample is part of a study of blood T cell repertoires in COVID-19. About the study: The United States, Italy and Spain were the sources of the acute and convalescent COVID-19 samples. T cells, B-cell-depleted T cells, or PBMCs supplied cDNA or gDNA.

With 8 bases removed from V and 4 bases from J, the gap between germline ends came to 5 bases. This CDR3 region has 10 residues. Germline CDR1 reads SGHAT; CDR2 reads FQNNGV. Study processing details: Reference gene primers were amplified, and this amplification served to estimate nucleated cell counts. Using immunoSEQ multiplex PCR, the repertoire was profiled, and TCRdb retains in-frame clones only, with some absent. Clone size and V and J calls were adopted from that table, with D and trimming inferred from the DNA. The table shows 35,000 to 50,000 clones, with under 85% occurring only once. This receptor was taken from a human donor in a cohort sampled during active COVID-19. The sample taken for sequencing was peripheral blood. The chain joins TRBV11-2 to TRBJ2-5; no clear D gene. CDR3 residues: CASGGETQYF. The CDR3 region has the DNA TGTGCCAGCGGCGGAGAGACCCAGTACTTC.